This is a list of T cell receptor beta chains from one sample in a study of tumor-infiltrating lymphocytes in primary liver carcinoma. TCRdb re-called the multiplex PCR reads through MiXCR, storing one row per CDR3 protein. The repertoire holds some 87,000 distinct CDR3 sequences, with 65% to 70% as singletons. Material: tumor-adjacent normal liver tissue. These receptors were taken from a man aged 35-49 years with primary liver carcinoma and hepatitis B virus infection. CDR3s include the opening cysteine and the closing phenylalanine or tryptophan. A D gene is named only where the DNA matches it firmly. Clone size is shown for a subset of rows, as once, few, many or a class of expanded clone.

J gene | D gene | V gene | clone size | CDR3 protein | CDR3 DNA
TRBJ1-1 | - | TRBV5-1 | - | CASSSGQGGTEAFF | TGCGCCAGCAGCTCCGGACAAGGGGGCACTGAAGCTTTCTTT
TRBJ2-7 | TRBD1 | TRBV4-2 | - | CASGQQGQDFYEQYF | TGTGCCAGTGGCCAGCAGGGACAGGATTTCTACGAGCAGTACTTC
TRBJ2-3 | - | TRBV4-2 | - | CATSQEGAVDTQYF | TGTGCCACCAGCCAAGAAGGTGCGGTAGATACGCAGTATTTT
TRBJ2-7 | TRBD2 | TRBV12-3/TRBV12-4 | many | CASRGDFYEQYF | TGTGCCAGCCGGGGGGATTTCTACGAGCAGTACTTC
TRBJ2-3 | - | TRBV11-2 | - | CACSFTGNTDTQYF | TGTGCCTGCAGCTTTACAGGGAATACAGATACGCAGTATTTT
TRBJ2-2 | - | TRBV29-1 | - | CSVAGIRGTGEQFF | TGCAGCGTTGCGGGGATTAGAGGGACCGGGGAGCAGTTTTTT
TRBJ2-2 | - | TRBV10-1 | many | CASSARGAGELFF | TGCGCCAGCAGTGCCAGGGGCGCCGGGGAGCTGTTTTTT
TRBJ2-3 | TRBD1 | TRBV6-5 | many | CASSYGPPTGGPYTDTQYF | TGTGCCAGCAGTTACGGACCGCCGACAGGGGGTCCTTACACAGATACGCAGTATTTT
TRBJ2-3 | TRBD1 | TRBV29-1 | many | CSVVQGMLADTQYF | TGCAGCGTTGTACAGGGGATGCTTGCAGATACGCAGTATTTT
TRBJ2-5 | - | TRBV6-1 | many | CASREGSPETQYF | TGTGCCAGCAGAGAGGGGAGCCCGGAGACCCAGTACTTC
TRBJ2-5 | - | TRBV21-1 | few | CASSKDAGESETQYF | TGTGCCAGCAGCAAAGACGCGGGAGAATCAGAGACCCAGTACTTC
TRBJ2-7 | - | TRBV11-2 | - | CDSSLVGTLPYAQYF | TGTGATAGCAGCCTCGTCGGGACTCTACCCTACGCGCAGTACTTC
TRBJ2-7 | - | TRBV11-2 | - | CASSLDLGTPSPYEQYF | TGTGCCAGCAGCTTAGACTTGGGAACACCCAGCCCCTACGAGCAGTACTTC
TRBJ1-1 | - | TRBV4-1 | - | CASSQLFNGSTEAFF | TGTGCCAGCAGCCAACTTTTTAACGGGAGCACTGAAGCTTTCTTT
TRBJ2-3 | - | TRBV10-1 | - | CASSDPGGENTQCF | TGCGCCAGCAGTGATCCCGGCGGGGAGAACACGCAATGTTTT
TRBJ2-7 | - | TRBV10-1 | - | CASNMVEVGYEQYF | TGCGCCAGCAATATGGTAGAGGTTGGCTACGAGCAGTACTTT
TRBJ1-1 | - | TRBV6-1 | - | CATKSGGVNTEAAF | TGTGCCACAAAATCGGGGGGTGTAAACACTGAAGCTGCCTTT
TRBJ1-2 | - | TRBV5-1 | - | CASSFNGRGVRSNYGYTF | TGCGCCAGCAGCTTCAATGGTCGGGGAGTTCGATCTAACTATGGCTACACCTTC
TRBJ2-3 | - | TRBV14 | - | CTNSQDLPGDGDTHYF | TGTACCAACAGCCAAGATCTACCGGGAGACGGGGATACGCACTATTTT
TRBJ2-2 | - | TRBV28 | - | CASNPNLGGKLFF | TGTGCCAGCAATCCCAACCTGGGCGGGAAGCTGTTTTTT
TRBJ2-7 | - | TRBV7-9 | - | CASSTEGERTYEQYF | TGTGCCAGCAGCACCGAAGGGGAAAGGACCTACGAGCAGTACTTC
TRBJ2-7 | - | TRBV6-1 | - | CASGESGGYERYF | TGTGCCAGCGGCGAATCTGGGGGGTACGAGCGGTACTTC
TRBJ2-3 | - | TRBV6-5 | - | CASSYSGGTGDAQYF | TGTGCCAGCAGTTACTCGGGCGGGACGGGAGATGCGCAGTATTTT
TRBJ2-2 | - | TRBV11-2 | once | CASSFKLTWEPFF | TGTGCCAGCAGCTTCAAACTTACCTGGGAGCCGTTTTTT
TRBJ1-2 | - | TRBV30 | - | CAWSVRVYGYTF | TGTGCCTGGAGTGTACGGGTCTATGGCTACACCTTC
TRBJ2-7 | - | TRBV4-1 | many | CASSRLESSYEQYF | TGCGCCAGCAGCCGGTTGGAGAGCTCCTACGAGCAGTACTTC
TRBJ2-3 | TRBD2 | TRBV6-6 | many | CASRPRATSLTDTQYF | TGTGCCAGCAGGCCCCGCGCGACTAGCCTCACAGATACGCAGTATTTT
TRBJ2-2 | TRBD2 | TRBV20-1 | - | CSARDPTSGALTGELFF | TGCAGTGCTAGAGACCCGACTAGCGGAGCTCTCACCGGGGAGCTGTTTTTT
TRBJ1-1 | - | TRBV11-2 | medium-sized | CASSLAGSPNTEAFF | TGTGCCAGCAGCTTAGCAGGATCCCCGAACACTGAAGCTTTCTTT
TRBJ2-1 | TRBD2 | TRBV4-2 | many | CASSQVAGAVEQFF | TGTGCCAGCAGCCAAGTGGCGGGAGCGGTTGAGCAGTTCTTC
TRBJ2-7 | TRBD2 | TRBV7-9 | - | CASSLTSGGIPYEQYF | TGTGCCAGCAGTTTGACTAGCGGAGGTATCCCCTACGAGCAGTACTTC
TRBJ1-3 | - | TRBV4-1 | - | CASSQDLWEGGRSGSTVYF | TGCGCCAGCAGCCAAGATCTCTGGGAAGGGGGGAGGTCTGGAAGCACCGTATATTTT
TRBJ1-1 | - | TRBV7-9 | - | CASSLGLVNTEAFF | TGTGCCAGCAGCTTGGGACTGGTGAACACTGAAGCTTTCTTT
TRBJ2-5 | TRBD2 | TRBV11-2 | - | CAISLGGAGGPETQYF | TGTGCCATCAGCTTAGGAGGAGCGGGAGGGCCGGAGACCCAGTACTTC
TRBJ2-1 | TRBD2 | TRBV7-8 | - | CASRPLAGGANEQLF | TGTGCCAGCAGACCCCTAGCGGGGGGGGCTAATGAGCAGCTCTTC
TRBJ2-7 | - | TRBV10-3 | once | CATMRTESYEQYF | TGTGCCACCATGAGGACAGAATCTTATGAGCAGTACTTC
TRBJ1-2 | - | TRBV6-6 | - | CASLTAANYDYTF | TGTGCCAGCCTAACAGCTGCTAACTATGACTACACCTTC
TRBJ2-2 | - | TRBV5-5 | - | CASSRSRQNTGELFF | TGTGCCAGCAGCCGTTCTAGACAGAACACCGGGGAGCTGTTTTTC
TRBJ2-1 | - | TRBV9 | - | CANSAWVTYNEQFF | TGTGCCAACAGCGCATGGGTCACCTACAATGAGCAGTTCTTC
TRBJ2-7 | TRBD2 | TRBV7-2 | once | CASRVVGLDREQYF | TGTGCCAGCAGAGTAGTGGGACTAGATAGGGAGCAGTACTTC
TRBJ2-7 | - | TRBV6-1 | - | CASSEWWGADVLYF | TGTGCCAGCAGTGAATGGTGGGGGGCCGACGTGCTGTACTTC
TRBJ2-5 | - | TRBV4-1 | - | CASRQKRGTQETRYF | TGCGCCAGCAGGCAGAAGAGAGGGACCCAAGAGACCCGGTACTTC
TRBJ2-3 | - | TRBV24-1 | few | CATSGRQLGDTQYF | TGTGCCACCAGTGGCAGGCAGCTCGGAGATACGCAGTATTTT
TRBJ2-2 | - | TRBV12-3/TRBV12-4 | many | CASSFEPNTGELFF | TGTGCCAGCAGTTTCGAGCCGAACACCGGGGAGCTGTTTTTT
TRBJ1-6 | - | TRBV6-1 | - | CASGDSPLHF | TGTGCCAGCGGGGATTCACCCCTCCACTTT
TRBJ2-3 | TRBD2 | TRBV11-2 | once | CASSLKSGGLIDTQYF | TGTGCCAGCAGCTTAAAAAGCGGGGGACTAATAGATACGCAGTATTTT
TRBJ2-7 | - | TRBV12-3/TRBV12-4 | - | CASSFHTHEQYF | TGTGCCAGCAGTTTTCATACCCACGAACAGTACTTC
TRBJ2-6 | TRBD1 | TRBV6-5 | - | CASSLRTGMKVGVNVLTF | TGTGCCAGCAGTCTTCGGACAGGGATGAAAGTTGGGGTCAACGTCCTGACTTTC